This passage covers 22 T cell receptor beta chains from one sample sequenced in a study of blood T cell repertoires in COVID-19. The data were produced by immunoSEQ multiplex PCR, yet TCRdb's version contains in-frame clones alone and is incomplete. The table has under 250,000 clones, about 80% seen once. Material for sequencing was peripheral blood. The receptors derive from a man aged 50 to 60 with active or convalescent COVID-19.

V and J are TRBV4-1 and TRBJ1-1; D not resolved. The V end was cut by 0 bases, the J end by 1 base, with 6 bases between. Germline CDR1 and CDR2: MGHRA and YSYEKL. The CDR3 has 14 residues. CDR3 DNA: TGCGCCAGCAGCCAAGATACACCGAACACTGAAGCTTTCTTT. It encodes CASSQDTPNTEAFF.

The chain is built from TRBV7-9 and TRBJ1-2; D perhaps matches TRBD1 (6 bases). Germline V gene lookup returns CDR1 SEHNR and CDR2 FQNEAQ (reference sequence). This CDR3 has 14 amino acids. Trimming took 5 bases from V and 8 from J, leaving 18 bases between them. The CDR3 loop reads CASSGRDKEVGYTF. The CDR3 DNA follows: TGTGCCAGCAGCGGGAGGGACAAGGAGGTAGGCTACACCTTC. The variable domain in full, with the rest retrieved from reference TRBV7-9 and TRBJ1-2, is DTGVSQNPRHKITKRGQNVTFRCDPISEHNRLYWYRQTLGQGPEFLTYFQNEAQLEKSRLLSDRFSAERPKGSFSTLEIQRTEQGDSAMYLCASSGRDKEVGYTFGSGTRLTVV.

The chain recombines TRBV18 with TRBJ1-5; 8 nucleotides line up with TRBD1. With V trimmed by 6 bases and J by 7 bases, 5 bases remained unmatched. Germline CDR1 and CDR2: KGHSH and LQKENI. The CDR3 has 13 amino acids. The CDR3 DNA reads as TGTGCCAGCTCCCCGCACAGGGGGCAGCCCCAGCATTTT. Amino acids: CASSPHRGQPQHF.

The chain uses TRBV12-3 or TRBV12-4 and TRBJ1-1; possibly TRBD1 for D (5 bases). V was cut by 8 bases and J by 4 bases, with 14 bases left in between. The CDR3 length is 13 residues. CDR3 nucleotide sequence: TGTGCCAGCCGTGCACAGGAGCTCACTGAAGCTTTCTTT. Translating gives CASRAQELTEAFF.

This chain links TRBV3-1 (or the pseudogene TRBV3-2) with TRBJ2-5; the match to TRBD2 covers 11 bases. The CDR3 runs to 17 residues. Trimming at V came to 0 bases and at J to 7 bases, leaving 10 bases not matched to a gene. The germline V gene has CDR1 LGHDT and CDR2 YNNKEL (reference sequence). The CDR3 DNA reads as TGTGCCAGCAGCCAAGAGGCTAGCGGGGGGCTCGCGGGGACCCAGTACTTC. It codes for CASSQEASGGLAGTQYF.

This chain links TRBV6-2 or TRBV6-3 with TRBJ1-5; 10 bases line up with TRBD1. CDR3 size: 19 residues. Unmatched junction bases numbered 13, after V lost 2 bases and J lost 3 bases. Germline CDR1 is MNHEY and CDR2 is SVGEGT. CDR3 sequence reads: CASSYPAGTGVHYNQPQHF. The CDR3 bases are TGTGCCAGCAGTTACCCCGCCGGGACAGGGGTCCACTACAATCAGCCCCAGCATTTT.

This rearrangement joins TRBV2 to TRBJ2-3; unclear D gene. V lost 7 bases to trimming and J lost 2 bases, with 7 bases between them. There are 12 residues in the CDR3. The V gene's germline CDR1 is SNHLY and CDR2 FYNNEI. The CDR3 DNA is TGTGCCAGCATGAGTCTCACAGATACGCAGTATTTT. Its protein is CASMSLTDTQYF.

This sequence joins TRBV14 and TRBJ2-1; 7 bases match TRBD2. The CDR3 has 12 residues. V lost 1 base and J lost 13; bases outside the gene matches: 4. Germline lookup yields CDR1 SGHDN and CDR2 FVKESK. The CDR3 reads CASSQGRGSQFF. The CDR3 region has the DNA TGTGCCAGCAGCCAAGGGCGGGGGTCCCAGTTCTTC.

The rearrangement uses TRBV11-3 and TRBJ2-1, with 7 bases lining up with TRBD2. The CDR3 has 16 residues. The V gene end was trimmed by 2 bases and the J gene end by 2 bases; junction bases not matched to a gene: 6. Germline CDR1 and CDR2: SGHNT and YENEEA. This chain's CDR3 is CASSLSGANPYNEQFF. The CDR3 DNA follows: TGTGCCAGCAGCTTAAGCGGGGCAAACCCCTACAATGAGCAGTTCTTC.

V is TRBV2 and J is TRBJ1-2; 12 bases align to TRBD1. Trimming cost V 5 bases and J 6 bases; bases outside gene matches: 4. Germline CDR1 reads SNHLY; CDR2 reads FYNNEI. The CDR3 sequence is 14 residues long. In nucleotides, the CDR3 is TGTGCCAGCAGTCTGGGACAGGGGGCGGATGGCTACACCTTC. Translated: CASSLGQGADGYTF.

This chain joins TRBV6-6 and TRBJ1-1; D is unclear. The CDR3 is 15 amino acids. Between the trimmed V and J ends, which lost 8 bases and 0 bases, there was a span of 16 bases. In germline, CDR1 is MNHNY, CDR2 SVGAGI (reference sequence). The DNA for the CDR3 is TGTGCCAGCGCCTTAGGGAGCCGGGTGAACACTGAAGCTTTCTTT. Translation gives CASALGSRVNTEAFF.

This clone has only one observation. The V gene is TRBV19, the J gene TRBJ2-7, with 7 bases matching TRBD2. This CDR3 contains 13 residues. V was pared by 4 bases and J by 4 bases, with 4 bases of the junction left unmatched. Looked up from germline, CDR1 is LNHDA and CDR2 is SQIVND (reference sequence). CDR3 residues: CASSTGGGYEQYF. CDR3 bases: TGTGCCAGTAGTACCGGCGGGGGTTACGAGCAGTACTTC.

The V call is TRBV7-9, the J call TRBJ2-3; TRBD2 matches at 11 bases. The germline V gene has CDR1 SEHNR and CDR2 FQNEAQ (reference sequence). J gave up 4 bases and V 4 bases, and 7 bases lay outside the gene matches. The CDR3 sequence is 16 residues long. The CDR3 region has the DNA TGTGCCAGCAGCTCGCGGCTAGCGGGGGGCCCAGATACGCAGTATTTT. Amino acids: CASSSRLAGGPDTQYF.

The chain links TRBV7-2 to TRBJ2-5; no reliable D call. V lost 2 bases, J lost 6 bases, and 10 bases lay in between. The length of the CDR3 is 13 residues. Germline assignment: CDR1 SGHTA and CDR2 FQGNSA. For the CDR3, the DNA is TGTGCCAGCAGCTTACAGGCTCGGCAGACCCAGTACTTC. Encoded protein: CASSLQARQTQYF.

The CDR3 is CASSREIEPGEQYF. The CDR3 DNA is TGTGCCAGCTCTCGTGAGATCGAACCGGGGGAGCAGTACTTC. The chain combines TRBV18 with TRBJ2-7, with D possibly TRBD2 on 5 matching bases. V was pared by 6 bases and J by 7 bases, with 19 bases between. The germline CDR1 and CDR2 sequences are KGHSH and LQKENI. The CDR3 length is 14 residues.

The rearrangement uses TRBV28 and TRBJ2-7; D not resolved. V dropped 6 bases and J dropped 6 bases, with 3 bases sitting between them. The CDR3 has 9 amino acids. Germline lookup yields CDR1 MDHEN and CDR2 SYDVKM. For the CDR3, the DNA is TGTGCCAGCAGCTGCGAGCAGTACTTC. The encoded protein is CASSCEQYF.

V is TRBV4-2 and J is TRBJ1-1; D remains unclear. The CDR3 contains 14 residues. Per the germline V gene, CDR1 is LGHNA and CDR2 is YNFKEQ. V lost 1 base and J 1 base, leaving 7 bases between the germline ends. CDR3 sequence reads: CASSQVPGNTEAFF. Written as DNA, the CDR3 is TGTGCCAGCAGCCAAGTTCCGGGGAACACTGAAGCTTTCTTT.

The chain employs TRBV14 and TRBJ2-4, with D unclear. V gave up 4 bases and J gave up 14 bases, with 21 bases separating them. From germline, CDR1 is SGHDN and CDR2 FVKESK. The CDR3 is 14 amino acids. The CDR3 protein is CASSPGAARTPEYF. The DNA of the CDR3 is TGTGCCAGCAGCCCCGGAGCAGCAAGAACCCCCGAGTACTTC.

The chain couples TRBV2 to TRBJ1-3; TRBD1 is a possible D gene (5 bases). This CDR3 has 16 residues. Trimming pared 5 bases from V and 0 bases from J, leaving 14 bases between. Germline values: CDR1 SNHLY, CDR2 FYNNEI. The CDR3 is CASSQTVPFSGNTIYF. The CDR3 DNA follows: TGTGCCAGCAGTCAGACAGTGCCCTTCTCTGGAAACACCATATATTTT.

The chain is built from TRBV3-1 (or the pseudogene TRBV3-2) and TRBJ1-5; TRBD1 aligns across 8 bases. CDR1 and CDR2 (germline): LGHDT, YNNKEL (reference sequence). The V gene end was trimmed by 4 bases and the J gene end by 7 bases; junction bases not matched to a gene: 12. CDR3 length equals 16 residues. The CDR3 DNA follows: TGTGCCAGCAGCCCTTCCTTTGGACAGGGCGAACAGCCCCAGCATTTT. Its translation is CASSPSFGQGEQPQHF.

This chain connects TRBV27 to TRBJ1-6, with D possibly matching TRBD1 (6 bases). The V gene's germline CDR1 is MNHEY and CDR2 SMNVEV (reference sequence). CDR3 length: 12 residues. V was shortened by 6 bases and J by 8 bases, with 8 bases between the two germline ends. In DNA, the CDR3 is TGTGCCAGCAGGGACAGATATTCACCCCTCCACTTT. Translation: CASRDRYSPLHF.

V is TRBV2 and J is TRBJ2-1, with 7 bases fitting TRBD2. V was clipped by 7 bases and J by 6 bases; unmatched bases: 9. Germline loops: CDR1 SNHLY, CDR2 FYNNEI. CDR3 length: 14 amino acids. CDR3 sequence (DNA): TGTGCCAGCAAGCTCAGCGGGGCGGGCAATGAGCAGTTCTTC. This sequence encodes CASKLSGAGNEQFF. The full variable domain, in which reference TRBV2 and TRBJ2-1 provide the parts outside the CDR3, is EPEVTQTPSHQVTQMGQEVILRCVPISNHLYFYWYRQILGQKVEFLVSFYNNEISEKSEIFDDQFSVERPDGSNFTLKIRSTKLEDSAMYFCASKLSGAGNEQFFGPGTRLTVL.